Described below is a single T cell receptor beta chain sequence and its context. The time point is: peripheral blood 6 weeks after treatment start. The data belong to a study of PD-L1 blockade in urothelial cancer. The overall study: Males with urothelial cancer arising in the bladder constituted about 85% of the roughly 30 patients. Blood analyses occurred 3 weeks (second dose) and 6 weeks post treatment start.

The repertoire was sequenced with immunoSEQ multiplex PCR; TCRdb's copy has only in-frame clones and lacks some. The profile covers roughly 120,000 clones, with 85% to 95% appearing a single time and 3% to 4.5% taken by the ten largest. Germline V gene lookup returns CDR1 SGHRS and CDR2 YFSETQ. This CDR3 spans 18 amino acids. J gave up 2 bases and V 0 bases, and 10 bases lay outside the gene matches. The chain couples TRBV5-1 to TRBJ2-7; the match to TRBD2 covers 11 bases. This clonotype originated in a man between 60 and 70 years old with urothelial cancer. Here the sequenced sample was PBMCs, taken around atezolizumab (anti-PD-L1) treatment. The CDR3 sequence: CASSLGAPGTSGPYEQYF. The CDR3 DNA follows: TGCGCCAGCAGCTTGGGGGCCCCCGGGACTAGCGGACCCTACGAGCAGTACTTC.